The 14 T cell receptor beta chains below were found in one sample sequenced in a study of shared clonotypes between healthy human individuals. Method: immunoSEQ multiplex PCR; TCRdb's copy keeps in-frame clones and lacks some. The table records some 2,500,000 clones, 93% of them present only once. Sequencing input: naive CD4+ T cells from PBMCs. Described subset: CD45RA+ positively selected. These receptors were obtained from a man between 18 and 29 years old in good health. Some clones in this sample may be carry-over from other donors' samples.

In the case of this clone: The same CDR3 also results from other DNA sequences found in this sample. The chain carries TRBV5-1 and TRBJ2-5; D is ambiguous. With 0 bases removed from V and 1 base from J, the gap between germline ends came to 7 bases. Per germline, CDR1 SGHRS and CDR2 YFSETQ. The CDR3 sequence is 14 residues long. CDR3 region: CASSLGASQETQYF. The CDR3 region has the DNA TGCGCCAGCAGCTTGGGGGCTAGCCAAGAGACCCAGTACTTC. Filled out from reference TRBV5-1 and TRBJ2-5, the complete variable domain reads KAGVTQTPRYLIKTRGQQVTLSCSPISGHRSVSWYQQTPGQGLQFLFEYFSETQRNKGNFPGRFSGRQFSNSRSEMNVSTLELGDSALYLCASSLGASQETQYFGPGTRLLVL.

The V and J genes are TRBV11-2 and TRBJ2-2; D uncertain. Germline lookup yields CDR1 SGHAT and CDR2 FQNNGV. CDR3 length: 12 residues. V was trimmed by 11 bases and J by 9 bases, leaving 16 bases between them. The CDR3 protein is CAGHTRHRELFF. CDR3 in DNA: TGTGCCGGCCACACCCGTCACCGGGAGCTGTTTTTT.

Only one count was recorded for this clone. The same CDR3 can be traced to other DNA sequences in this sample. The chain couples TRBV5-1 to TRBJ1-4; TRBD1 aligns across 9 bases. The CDR3 sequence is 14 residues long. The ends lost 3 bases at V and 5 bases at J; junction bases unmatched: 2. CDR1 is SGHRS, CDR2 YFSETQ, per germline. CDR3 protein: CASSSGTGNEKLFF. The CDR3 DNA sequence: TGCGCCAGCAGCTCCGGGACAGGGAATGAAAAACTGTTTTTT.

The chain recombines TRBV18 with TRBJ2-3; D gene ambiguous. The CDR3 covers 14 residues. Germline V gene lookup returns CDR1 KGHSH and CDR2 LQKENI. The V and J ends lost 3 bases and 2 bases respectively, with 9 bases between them. DNA for the CDR3: TGTGCCAGCTCACCTACGGTGGCCACAGATACGCAGTATTTT. It is translated as CASSPTVATDTQYF. The complete variable domain, with remaining parts taken from reference TRBV18 and TRBJ2-3, reads NAGVMQNPRHLVRRRGQEARLRCSPMKGHSHVYWYRQLPEEGLKFMVYLQKENIIDESGMPKERFSAEFPKEGPSILRIQQVVRGDSAAYFCASSPTVATDTQYFGPGTRLTVL.

Note on this clone: The same CDR3 also results from other DNA sequences found in this sample. This chain links TRBV7-3 with TRBJ2-1, with D maybe TRBD2 (6 bases). V was shortened by 0 bases and J by 2 bases, with 11 bases between the two germline ends. CDR3 size: 16 residues. CDR1 and CDR2 (germline): SGHTA, FQGTGA. In DNA, the CDR3 is TGTGCCAGCAGCTTAACAGGCGGGACCACCTACAATGAGCAGTTCTTC. Amino acid sequence: CASSLTGGTTYNEQFF.

The rearrangement uses TRBV10-1 and TRBJ1-5, with 12 nucleotides matching TRBD1. With V trimmed by 2 bases and J by 5 bases, 10 bases remained unmatched. The V gene's germline CDR1 is WNHNN and CDR2 SYGVQD (reference sequence). This CDR3 region has 18 residues. CDR3 sequence reads: CASSERWDRGRVDQPQHF. The CDR3 region has the DNA TGCGCCAGCAGTGAGCGGTGGGACAGGGGGCGAGTTGATCAGCCCCAGCATTTT.

As to this clone: Other DNA sequences in this specimen translate into the identical CDR3. The chain employs TRBV11-3 and TRBJ2-2, with 12 bases matching TRBD1. Trimming removed 5 bases from V and 2 bases from J; junction bases left unmatched: 3. This CDR3 contains 16 residues. The V gene's germline CDR1 is SGHNT and CDR2 YENEEA. The CDR3 bases are TGTGCCAGCAGCCCGGGACAGGGGGCTAACACCGGGGAGCTGTTTTTT. Its translation: CASSPGQGANTGELFF. Full variable domain (outside the CDR3, taken from reference TRBV11-3 and TRBJ2-2): EAGVVQSPRYKIIEKKQPVAFWCNPISGHNTLYWYLQNLGQGPELLIRYENEEAVDDSQLPKDRFSAERLKGVDSTLKIQPAELGDSAVYLCASSPGQGANTGELFFGEGSRLTVL.

The chain combines TRBV10-3 with TRBJ2-5, with 8 bases fitting TRBD1. This CDR3 has 15 amino acids. Looked up from germline, CDR1 is ENHRY and CDR2 is SYGVKD. With 3 bases clipped from V and 2 bases from J, the junction kept 5 bases outside the gene matches. CDR3 bases: TGTGCCATCAGTGACCGGAACAGGGGGCAAGAGACCCAGTACTTC. Its translation is CAISDRNRGQETQYF.

The gene calls are TRBV28 and TRBJ2-7, with D unresolved. Per germline, CDR1 MDHEN and CDR2 SYDVKM. This CDR3 is 12 amino acids long. V was shortened by 6 bases and J by 4 bases, with 10 bases between the two germline ends. In DNA form, the CDR3 reads TGTGCCAGCAGAGACCCAGTTTACGAGCAGTACTTC. This encodes CASRDPVYEQYF.

This sequence joins TRBV28 and TRBJ2-7, with a tentative D call TRBD2 (5 bases). The V end lost 4 bases, the J end lost 4 bases, and 17 bases lay between the germline ends. Germline V gives CDR1 MDHEN, CDR2 SYDVKM. The CDR3 totals 15 residues. The CDR3 DNA is TGTGCCAGCAGTTCGCCCTCGGTTCCGGGGTACGAGCAGTACTTC. Residues: CASSSPSVPGYEQYF.

Points on this clone: One end of the junction fails to match germline, which may point to a read error. The chain recombines TRBV28 with TRBJ2-3; 9 bases are shared with TRBD1. The CDR3 runs 10 residues. Germline V CDR1 and CDR2: MDHEN, SYDVKM. DNA for the CDR3: TGTGCCAGCGCCGGGACAGGGTTACATTTT. Translating gives CASAGTGLHF.

The chain links TRBV5-1 to TRBJ2-7; 8 nucleotides match TRBD1. Unmatched junction bases numbered 8, after V lost 4 bases and J lost 2 bases. The CDR3 has 15 residues. CDR1 and CDR2 from the germline V gene are SGHRS and YFSETQ. Written as DNA, the CDR3 is TGCGCCAGCAGCCCGACCCGACAGGGGACCTACGAGCAGTACTTC. The encoded protein is CASSPTRQGTYEQYF. Drawing the rest from reference TRBV5-1 and TRBJ2-7, the complete variable domain is KAGVTQTPRYLIKTRGQQVTLSCSPISGHRSVSWYQQTPGQGLQFLFEYFSETQRNKGNFPGRFSGRQFSNSRSEMNVSTLELGDSALYLCASSPTRQGTYEQYFGPGTRLTVT.

The chain joins TRBV21-1 to TRBJ2-7; TRBD1 is taken as the D call from the table, unchecked against the DNA. TRBV21-1 is classified as a pseudogene. The CDR3 runs to 16 residues. This CDR3 is CASSTGTPSRTYEQYF. The CDR3 DNA is TGTGCCAGCAGCACCGGGACACCGTCCCGTACCTACGAGCAGTACTTC.

This rearrangement joins TRBV6-6 to TRBJ1-1; possible D gene TRBD1, 6 bases. Germline V gene sequence: CDR1 MNHNY, CDR2 SVGAGI (reference sequence). Trimming took off 0 bases at V and 2 bases at J, with 13 bases between the two ends. There are 16 residues in the CDR3. The chain's CDR3 is CASSYSAGQINTEAFF. The CDR3 region has the DNA TGTGCCAGCAGTTACTCTGCCGGACAGATCAACACTGAAGCTTTCTTT.